The clone carrying this T cell receptor (beta chain) appeared many times. As to time point: newly diagnosed GD, antithyroid drugs for less than 3 months. Preparation of the TCR library used RNA extracted from PBMCs. Relying on iRepertoire HTBI primers and Arm-PCR of CDR3 regions, the team built TCR beta libraries. MiXCR was run by TCRdb on the multiplex PCR reads, yielding one entry per CDR3 protein. Here the sample spans about 560,000 distinct CDR3 sequences, more than 15% being singletons. The sample originates from a study of regulatory T cells in long-lasting Graves disease. CDR3 size: 13 residues. V was trimmed by 2 bases and J by 3 bases, leaving 7 bases between them. The same sample was also studied in work on T cells in Graves' hyperthyroidism and ophthalmopathy.

The receptor was isolated from a man between 18 and 35 years old with Graves disease. The V gene is TRBV12-3 or TRBV12-4, the J gene TRBJ2-5; no firm D call. The sequences come from peripheral blood mononuclear cells (PBMCs), collected at new diagnosis, from a patient treated with antithyroid drugs. The CDR3 DNA is TGTGCCAGCAGTTTATACAGCAAAGAGACCCAGTACTTC. This codes for CASSLYSKETQYF.